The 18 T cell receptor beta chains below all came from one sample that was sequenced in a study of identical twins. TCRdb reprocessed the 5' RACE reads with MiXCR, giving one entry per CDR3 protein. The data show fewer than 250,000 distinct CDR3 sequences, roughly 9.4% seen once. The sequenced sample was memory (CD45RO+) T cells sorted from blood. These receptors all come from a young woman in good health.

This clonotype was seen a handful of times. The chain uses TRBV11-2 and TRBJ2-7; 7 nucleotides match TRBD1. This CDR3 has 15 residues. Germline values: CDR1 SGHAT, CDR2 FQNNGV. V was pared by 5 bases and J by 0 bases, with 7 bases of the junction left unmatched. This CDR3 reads CASSPGTASSYEQYF. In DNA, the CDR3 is TGTGCCAGCAGCCCCGGGACAGCCAGCTCCTACGAGCAGTACTTC.

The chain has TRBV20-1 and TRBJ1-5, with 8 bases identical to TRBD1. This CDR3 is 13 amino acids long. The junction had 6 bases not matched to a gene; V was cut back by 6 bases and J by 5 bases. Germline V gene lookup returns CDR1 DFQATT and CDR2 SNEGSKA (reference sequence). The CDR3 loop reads CSATTGVYQPQHF. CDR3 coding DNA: TGCAGTGCGACGACAGGGGTTTATCAGCCCCAGCATTTT.

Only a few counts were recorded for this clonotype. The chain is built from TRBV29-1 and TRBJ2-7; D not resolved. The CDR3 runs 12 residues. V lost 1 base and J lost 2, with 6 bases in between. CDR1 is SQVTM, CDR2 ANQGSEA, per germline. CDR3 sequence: CSVEGGTYEQYF. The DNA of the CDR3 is TGCAGCGTTGAAGGCGGCACCTACGAGCAGTACTTC.

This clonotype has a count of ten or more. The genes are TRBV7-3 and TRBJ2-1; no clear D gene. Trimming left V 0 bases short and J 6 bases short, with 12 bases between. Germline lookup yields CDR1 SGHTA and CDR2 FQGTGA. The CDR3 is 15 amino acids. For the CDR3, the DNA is TGTGCCAGCAGCTTAACGACGGTCGGCGTCAATGAGCAGTTCTTC. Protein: CASSLTTVGVNEQFF.

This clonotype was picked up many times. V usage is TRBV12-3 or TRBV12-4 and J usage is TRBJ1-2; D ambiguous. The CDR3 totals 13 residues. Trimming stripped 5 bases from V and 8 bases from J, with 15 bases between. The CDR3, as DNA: TGTGCCAGCAGTCAACAAGCCTCGACCGGCTACACCTTC. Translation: CASSQQASTGYTF.

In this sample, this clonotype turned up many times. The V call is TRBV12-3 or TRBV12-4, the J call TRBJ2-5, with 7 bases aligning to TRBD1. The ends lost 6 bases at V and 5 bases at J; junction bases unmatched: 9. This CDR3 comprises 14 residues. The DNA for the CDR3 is TGTGCCAGCAGCCAATTGGACAGGCGGGAGACCCAGTACTTC. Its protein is CASSQLDRRETQYF.

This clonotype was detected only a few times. The CDR3, as DNA: TGTGCCAGCAGCCGGCATCCGGGACTAGCGGGGGGGGCCAGGAATGAGCAGTTCTTC. It encodes CASSRHPGLAGGARNEQFF. The chain links TRBV14 to TRBJ2-1; 16 nucleotides align to TRBD2. Germline V gives CDR1 SGHDN, CDR2 FVKESK. The ends lost 4 bases at V and 7 bases at J; junction bases unmatched: 13. This CDR3 has 19 amino acids.

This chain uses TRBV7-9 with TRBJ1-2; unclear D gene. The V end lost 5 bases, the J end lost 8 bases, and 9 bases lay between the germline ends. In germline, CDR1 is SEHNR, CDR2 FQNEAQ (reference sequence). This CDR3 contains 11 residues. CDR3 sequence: CASSELSGYTF. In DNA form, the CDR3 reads TGTGCCAGCAGCGAGCTCAGCGGCTACACCTTC.

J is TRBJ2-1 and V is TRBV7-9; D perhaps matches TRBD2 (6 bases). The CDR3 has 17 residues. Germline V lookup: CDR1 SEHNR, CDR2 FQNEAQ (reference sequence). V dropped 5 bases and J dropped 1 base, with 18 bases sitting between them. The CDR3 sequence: CASSPQEGIRSYNEQFF. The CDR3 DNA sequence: TGTGCCAGCAGCCCCCAGGAGGGTATACGGTCCTACAATGAGCAGTTCTTC.

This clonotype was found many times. This CDR3 is CASSLLKKGETQYF. The CDR3 DNA reads TGCGCCAGCAGCCTACTGAAAAAGGGGGAGACCCAGTACTTC. The gene calls are TRBV5-1 and TRBJ2-5; a possible D gene is TRBD1 (5 bases). CDR3 length: 14 amino acids. In germline, CDR1 is SGHRS, CDR2 YFSETQ. Deletions cut 4 bases from V and 5 bases from J, with 15 bases between.

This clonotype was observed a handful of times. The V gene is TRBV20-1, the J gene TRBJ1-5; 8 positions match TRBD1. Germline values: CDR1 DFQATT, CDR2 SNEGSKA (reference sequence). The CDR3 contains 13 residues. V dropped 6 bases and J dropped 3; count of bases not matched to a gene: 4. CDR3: CSAPQGVNQPQHF. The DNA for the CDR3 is TGCAGTGCGCCACAGGGGGTCAATCAGCCCCAGCATTTT.

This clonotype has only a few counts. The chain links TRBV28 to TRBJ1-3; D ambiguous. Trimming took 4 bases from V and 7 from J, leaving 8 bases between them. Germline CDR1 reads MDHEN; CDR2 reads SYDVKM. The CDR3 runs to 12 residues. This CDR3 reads CASSSVLNTIYF. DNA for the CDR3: TGTGCCAGCAGTTCAGTTTTGAACACCATATATTTT.

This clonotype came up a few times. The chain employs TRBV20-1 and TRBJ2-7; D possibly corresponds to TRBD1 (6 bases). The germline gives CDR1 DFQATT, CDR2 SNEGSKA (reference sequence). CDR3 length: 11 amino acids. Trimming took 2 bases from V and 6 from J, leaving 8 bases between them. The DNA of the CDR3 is TGCAGTGCTAGAACCAGGGGCGAGCAGTACTTC. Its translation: CSARTRGEQYF.

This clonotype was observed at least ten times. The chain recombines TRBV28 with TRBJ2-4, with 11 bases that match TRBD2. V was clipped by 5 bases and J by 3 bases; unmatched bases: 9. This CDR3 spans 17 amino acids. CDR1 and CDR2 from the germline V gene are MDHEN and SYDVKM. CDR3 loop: CASSPGGLAGGKNIQYF. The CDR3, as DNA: TGTGCCAGCAGTCCCGGGGGGCTAGCGGGGGGCAAAAACATTCAGTACTTC. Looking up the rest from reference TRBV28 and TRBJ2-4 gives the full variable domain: DVKVTQSSRYLVKRTGEKVFLECVQDMDHENMFWYRQDPGLGLRLIYFSYDVKMKEKGDIPEGYSVSREKKERFSLILESASTNQTSMYLCASSPGGLAGGKNIQYFGAGTRLSVL.

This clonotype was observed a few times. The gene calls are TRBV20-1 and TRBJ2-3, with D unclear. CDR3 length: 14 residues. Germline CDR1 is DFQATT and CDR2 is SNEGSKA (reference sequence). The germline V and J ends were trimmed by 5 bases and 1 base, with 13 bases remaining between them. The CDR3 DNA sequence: TGCAGTGCTCGGCCGACTCCTCGCACAGATACGCAGTATTTT. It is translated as CSARPTPRTDTQYF.

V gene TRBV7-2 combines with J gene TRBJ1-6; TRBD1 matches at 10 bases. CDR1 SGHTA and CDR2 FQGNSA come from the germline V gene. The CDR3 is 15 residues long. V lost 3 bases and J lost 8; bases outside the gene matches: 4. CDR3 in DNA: TGTGCCAGCAGCTTGCGACAGGGGGCATATTCACCCCTCCACTTT. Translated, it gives CASSLRQGAYSPLHF.

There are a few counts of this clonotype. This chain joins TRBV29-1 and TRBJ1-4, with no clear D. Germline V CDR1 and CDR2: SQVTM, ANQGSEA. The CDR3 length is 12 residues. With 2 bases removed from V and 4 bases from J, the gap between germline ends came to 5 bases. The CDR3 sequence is CSVETNNEKLFF. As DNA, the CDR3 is TGCAGCGTTGAAACTAATAATGAAAAACTGTTTTTT.

The CDR3 DNA sequence: TGTGCCAGCAGCCATTGGACGGGACAAGAGACCCAGTACTTC. The encoded protein is CASSHWTGQETQYF. V is TRBV3-1 and J is TRBJ2-5, with D possibly being TRBD2 (5 bases). Germline V gene data show CDR1 as LGHDT and CDR2 as YNNKEL (reference sequence). Trimming took 3 bases from V and 2 from J, leaving 10 bases between them. CDR3 length: 14 residues.